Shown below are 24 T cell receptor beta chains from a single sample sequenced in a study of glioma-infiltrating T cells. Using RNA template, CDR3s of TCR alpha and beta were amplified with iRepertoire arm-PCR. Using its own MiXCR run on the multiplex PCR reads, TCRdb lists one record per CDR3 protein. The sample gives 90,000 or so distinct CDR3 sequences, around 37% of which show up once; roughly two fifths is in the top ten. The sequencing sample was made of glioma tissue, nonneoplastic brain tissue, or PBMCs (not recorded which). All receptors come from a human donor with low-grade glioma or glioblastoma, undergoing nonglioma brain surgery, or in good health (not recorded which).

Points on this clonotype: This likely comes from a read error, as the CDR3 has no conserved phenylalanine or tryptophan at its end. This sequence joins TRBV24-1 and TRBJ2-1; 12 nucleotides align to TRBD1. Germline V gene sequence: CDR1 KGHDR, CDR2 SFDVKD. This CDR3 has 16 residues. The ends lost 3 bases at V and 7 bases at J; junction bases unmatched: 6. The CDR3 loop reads CATSDLRDRGLNEQFS. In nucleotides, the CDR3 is TGTGCCACCAGTGATCTCCGGGACAGGGGGCTAAATGAGCAGTTCTCC.

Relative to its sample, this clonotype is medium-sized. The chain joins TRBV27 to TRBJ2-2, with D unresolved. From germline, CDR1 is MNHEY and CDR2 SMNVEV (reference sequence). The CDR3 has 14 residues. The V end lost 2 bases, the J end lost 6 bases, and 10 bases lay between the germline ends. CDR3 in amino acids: CASSLGSSAGELFF. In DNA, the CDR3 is TGTGCCAGCAGTTTAGGGTCTTCCGCCGGGGAGCTGTTTTTT.

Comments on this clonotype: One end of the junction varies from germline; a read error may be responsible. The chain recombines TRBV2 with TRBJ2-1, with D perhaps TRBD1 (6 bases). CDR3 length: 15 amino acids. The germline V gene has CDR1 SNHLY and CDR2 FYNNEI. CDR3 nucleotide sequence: TGTGCCAGCAGTAAGGGACACAGCCTATACAATGAGCAGTCCTTC. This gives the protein CASSKGHSLYNEQSF.

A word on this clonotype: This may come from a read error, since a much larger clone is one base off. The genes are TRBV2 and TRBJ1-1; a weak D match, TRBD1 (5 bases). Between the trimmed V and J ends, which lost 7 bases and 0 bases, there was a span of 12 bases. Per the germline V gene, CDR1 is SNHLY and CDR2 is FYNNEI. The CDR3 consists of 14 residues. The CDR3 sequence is CASKVRGVNTEAFF. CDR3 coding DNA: TGTGCCAGCAAAGTACGGGGGGTGAACACTGAAGCTTTCTTT.

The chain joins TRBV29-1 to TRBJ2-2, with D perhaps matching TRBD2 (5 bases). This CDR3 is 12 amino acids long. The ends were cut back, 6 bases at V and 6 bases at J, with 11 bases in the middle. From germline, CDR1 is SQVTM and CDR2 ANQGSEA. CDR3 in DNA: TGCAGCGTGGCGAGGGAGCCCGGGGAGCTGTTTTTT. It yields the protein CSVAREPGELFF.

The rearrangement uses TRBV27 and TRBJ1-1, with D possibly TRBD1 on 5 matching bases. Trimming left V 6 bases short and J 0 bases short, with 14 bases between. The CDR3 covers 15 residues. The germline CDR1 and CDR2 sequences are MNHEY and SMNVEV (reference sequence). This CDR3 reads CASSPTWDVNTEAFF. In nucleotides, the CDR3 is TGTGCCAGCAGCCCTACTTGGGACGTGAACACTGAAGCTTTCTTT.

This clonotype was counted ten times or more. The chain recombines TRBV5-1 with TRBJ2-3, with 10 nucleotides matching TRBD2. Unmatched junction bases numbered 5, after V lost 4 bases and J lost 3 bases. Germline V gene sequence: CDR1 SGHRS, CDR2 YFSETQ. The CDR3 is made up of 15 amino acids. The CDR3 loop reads CASSTSGVITDTQYF. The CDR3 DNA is TGCGCCAGCAGCACTAGCGGGGTGATAACAGATACGCAGTATTTT. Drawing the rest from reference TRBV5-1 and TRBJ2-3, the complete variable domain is KAGVTQTPRYLIKTRGQQVTLSCSPISGHRSVSWYQQTPGQGLQFLFEYFSETQRNKGNFPGRFSGRQFSNSRSEMNVSTLELGDSALYLCASSTSGVITDTQYFGPGTRLTVL.

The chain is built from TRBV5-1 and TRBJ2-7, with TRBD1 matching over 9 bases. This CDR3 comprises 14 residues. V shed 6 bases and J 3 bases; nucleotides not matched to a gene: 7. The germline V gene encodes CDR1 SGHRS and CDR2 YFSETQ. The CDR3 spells CASKEPGQGYEQYF. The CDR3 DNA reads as TGCGCCAGCAAAGAACCGGGACAGGGCTACGAGCAGTACTTC. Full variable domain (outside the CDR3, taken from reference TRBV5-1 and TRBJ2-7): KAGVTQTPRYLIKTRGQQVTLSCSPISGHRSVSWYQQTPGQGLQFLFEYFSETQRNKGNFPGRFSGRQFSNSRSEMNVSTLELGDSALYLCASKEPGQGYEQYFGPGTRLTVT.

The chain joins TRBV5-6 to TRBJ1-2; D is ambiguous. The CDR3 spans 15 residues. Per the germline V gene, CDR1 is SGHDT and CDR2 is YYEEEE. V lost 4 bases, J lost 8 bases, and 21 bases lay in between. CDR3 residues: CASSPKDWSLGGYTF. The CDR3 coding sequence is TGTGCCAGCAGCCCAAAGGACTGGTCCCTCGGCGGCTACACCTTC.

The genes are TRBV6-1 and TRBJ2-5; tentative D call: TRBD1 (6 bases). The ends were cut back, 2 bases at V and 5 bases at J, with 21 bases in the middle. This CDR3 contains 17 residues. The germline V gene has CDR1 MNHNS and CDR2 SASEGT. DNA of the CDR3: TGTGCCAGCAGTGAATTTCCGCGCCGGACAGACAATGAGACCCAGTACTTC. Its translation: CASSEFPRRTDNETQYF.

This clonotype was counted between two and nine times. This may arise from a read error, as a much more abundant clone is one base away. The CDR3 DNA reads as TGTGCCAGCAGCTTACGACAGGGGGCAGGTGGAAAACTGTTTTTT. Translating gives CASSLRQGAGGKLFF. The rearrangement joins TRBV7-2 to TRBJ1-4; 10 positions agree with TRBD1. The V segment lost 2 bases and the J segment 10 bases; nucleotides outside the gene matches: 7. CDR3 length: 15 residues. The germline V gene encodes CDR1 SGHTA and CDR2 FQGNSA.

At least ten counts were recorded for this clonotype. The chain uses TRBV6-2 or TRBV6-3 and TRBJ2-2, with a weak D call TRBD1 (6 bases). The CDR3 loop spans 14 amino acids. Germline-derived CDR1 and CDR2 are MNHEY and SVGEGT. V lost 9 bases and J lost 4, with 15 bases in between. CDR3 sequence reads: CASPRTASTGELFF. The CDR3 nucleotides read TGTGCCAGTCCCCGGACAGCCTCCACCGGGGAGCTGTTTTTT.

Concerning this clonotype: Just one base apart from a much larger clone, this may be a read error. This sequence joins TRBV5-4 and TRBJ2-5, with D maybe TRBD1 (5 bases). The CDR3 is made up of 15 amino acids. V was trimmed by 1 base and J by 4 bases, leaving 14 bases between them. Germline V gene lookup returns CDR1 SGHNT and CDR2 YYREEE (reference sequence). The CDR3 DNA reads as TGTGCCAGCAGCTTGCAGGGTAAAGGTGGAGAGACCCAGTACTTC. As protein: CASSLQGKGGETQYF.

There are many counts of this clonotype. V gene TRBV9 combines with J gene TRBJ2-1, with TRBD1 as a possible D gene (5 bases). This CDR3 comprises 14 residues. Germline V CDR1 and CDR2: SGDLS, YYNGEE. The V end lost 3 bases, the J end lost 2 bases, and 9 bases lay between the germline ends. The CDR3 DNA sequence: TGTGCCAGCAGCGGATCAGGGACCTACAATGAGCAGTTCTTC. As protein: CASSGSGTYNEQFF.

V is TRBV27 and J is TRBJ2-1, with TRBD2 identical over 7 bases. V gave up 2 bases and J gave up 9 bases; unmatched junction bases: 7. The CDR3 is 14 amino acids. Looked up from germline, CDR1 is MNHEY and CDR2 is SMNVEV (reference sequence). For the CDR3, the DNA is TGTGCCAGCAGTTTAGTGCGGGGGTGTCTTGAGCAGTTCTTC. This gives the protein CASSLVRGCLEQFF.

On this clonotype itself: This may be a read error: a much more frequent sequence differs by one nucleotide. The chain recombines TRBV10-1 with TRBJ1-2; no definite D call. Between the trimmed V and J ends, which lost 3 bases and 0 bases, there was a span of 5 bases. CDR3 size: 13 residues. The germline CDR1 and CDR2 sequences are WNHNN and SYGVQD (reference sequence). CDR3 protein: CASSEGTNYGYTF. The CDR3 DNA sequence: TGCGCCAGCAGTGAAGGAACTAACTATGGCTACACCTTC.

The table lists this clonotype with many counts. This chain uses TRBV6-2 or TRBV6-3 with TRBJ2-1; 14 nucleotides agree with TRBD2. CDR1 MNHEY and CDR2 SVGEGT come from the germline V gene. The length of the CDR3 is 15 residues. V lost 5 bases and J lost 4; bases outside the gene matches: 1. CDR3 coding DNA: TGTGCCAGCAGTGGACTAGCGGGAGGTTACAATGAGCAGTTCTTC. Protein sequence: CASSGLAGGYNEQFF.

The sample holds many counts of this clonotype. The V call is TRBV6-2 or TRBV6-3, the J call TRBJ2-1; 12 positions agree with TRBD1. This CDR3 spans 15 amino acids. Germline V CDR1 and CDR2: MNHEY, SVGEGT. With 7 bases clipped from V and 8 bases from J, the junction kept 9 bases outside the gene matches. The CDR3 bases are TGTGCCAGCATCCCGGGACAGGGGGCGAGGGATGAGCAGTTCTTC. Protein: CASIPGQGARDEQFF.

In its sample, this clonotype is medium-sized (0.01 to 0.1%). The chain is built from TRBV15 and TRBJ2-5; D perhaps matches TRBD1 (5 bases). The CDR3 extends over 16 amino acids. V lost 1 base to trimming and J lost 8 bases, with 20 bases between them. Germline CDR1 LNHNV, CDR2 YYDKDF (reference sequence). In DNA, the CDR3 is TGTGCCACCAGCAGAGGGGCCCAGGGTGGAGCCGGAACCCAGTACTTC. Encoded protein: CATSRGAQGGAGTQYF.

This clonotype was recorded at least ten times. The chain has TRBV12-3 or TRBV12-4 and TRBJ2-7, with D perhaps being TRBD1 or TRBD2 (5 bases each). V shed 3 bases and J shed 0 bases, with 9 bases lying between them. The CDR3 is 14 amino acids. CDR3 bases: TGTGCCAGCAGTTTCGACGGGACCTCCTACGAGCAGTACTTC. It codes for CASSFDGTSYEQYF.

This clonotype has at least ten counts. The CDR3 loop reads CASSLRREGYGYTF. The CDR3, as DNA: TGTGCCAGCAGCCTCCGACGGGAGGGCTATGGCTACACCTTC. This rearrangement joins TRBV13 to TRBJ1-2; D ambiguous. The V gene's germline CDR1 is PRHDT and CDR2 FYEKMQ (reference sequence). Trimming removed 5 bases at V and 4 bases at J, with 14 bases between. The CDR3 consists of 14 residues.

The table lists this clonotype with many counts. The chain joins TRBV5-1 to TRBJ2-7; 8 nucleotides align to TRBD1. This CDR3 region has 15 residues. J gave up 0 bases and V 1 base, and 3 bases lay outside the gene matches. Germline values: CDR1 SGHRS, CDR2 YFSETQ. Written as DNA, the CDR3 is TGCGCCAGCAGCTTGCGCGGGACAGGCTCCTACGAGCAGTACTTC. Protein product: CASSLRGTGSYEQYF.

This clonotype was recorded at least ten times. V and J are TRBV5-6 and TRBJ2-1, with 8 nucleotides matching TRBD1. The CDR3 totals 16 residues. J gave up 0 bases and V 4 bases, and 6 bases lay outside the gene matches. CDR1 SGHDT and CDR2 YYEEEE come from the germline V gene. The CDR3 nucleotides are TGTGCCAGCAGCCGCCGGACAGGGAGCTCCTACAATGAGCAGTTCTTC. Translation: CASSRRTGSSYNEQFF.

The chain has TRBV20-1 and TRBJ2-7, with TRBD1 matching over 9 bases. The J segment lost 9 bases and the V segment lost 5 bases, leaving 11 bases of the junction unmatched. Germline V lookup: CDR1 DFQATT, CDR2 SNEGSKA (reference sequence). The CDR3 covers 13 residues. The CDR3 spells CSAEGGQGHVQYF. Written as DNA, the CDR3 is TGCAGTGCTGAGGGGGGACAGGGCCACGTGCAGTACTTC.